This T cell receptor beta chain was retrieved from a study of a mutant IDH1 vaccine in newly diagnosed glioma. Study summary: Eight vaccine doses were administered to patients at weeks 1, 3, 5, 7, 11, 15, 19 and 23. Standard pretreatment was either radiotherapy, temozolomide, or, for most, radiochemotherapy with temozolomide. Findings and caveats of the study: Detectable vaccine-induced immune responses arose in around 95% of patients.

As to this clone: Its matching antigen is unknown.

Time point noted: week 11, during vaccination. The vaccine gave 300 ug of a 20-mer mutant IDH1 peptide subcutaneously per dose. Each of the donors came in with new WHO grade 3 or 4 astrocytomas that were IDH1-mutant and ATRX-lost. Sequenced by immunoSEQ multiplex PCR; TCRdb stores in-frame clones only, minus some. The table lists roughly 70,000 clones, about 81% of them singletons, with around 8.2% in the top ten. Germline CDR1 and CDR2: MNHEY and SVGAGI. Trimming shortened V by 2 bases and J by 1 base, and 5 bases separated the two germline ends. CDR3 size: 13 residues. This chain connects TRBV6-5 to TRBJ1-2; D ambiguous. Sequencing used PBMCs, obtained from a glioma patient whose treatment included an IDH1 peptide vaccine. The sequence was obtained from a woman in her fifties or sixties with glioma. DNA for the CDR3: TGTGCCAGCAGTTACGGCCATAACTATGGCTACACCTTC. Its protein is CASSYGHNYGYTF.